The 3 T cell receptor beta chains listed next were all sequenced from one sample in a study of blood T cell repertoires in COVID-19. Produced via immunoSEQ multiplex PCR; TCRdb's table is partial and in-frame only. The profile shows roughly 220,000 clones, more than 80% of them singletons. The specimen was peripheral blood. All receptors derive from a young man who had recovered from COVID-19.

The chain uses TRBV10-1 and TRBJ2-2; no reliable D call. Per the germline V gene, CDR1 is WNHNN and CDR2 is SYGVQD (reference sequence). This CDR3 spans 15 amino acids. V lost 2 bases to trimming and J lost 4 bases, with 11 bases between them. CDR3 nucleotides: TGCGCCAGCAGTGAGACGGTATACTTCACCGGGGAGCTGTTTTTT. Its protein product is CASSETVYFTGELFF.

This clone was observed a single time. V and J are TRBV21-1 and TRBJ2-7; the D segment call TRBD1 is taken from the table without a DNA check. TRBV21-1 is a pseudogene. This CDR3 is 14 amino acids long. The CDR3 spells CASSTRRSSYEQYF. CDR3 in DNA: TGTGCCAGCAGCACCAGGCGCAGCTCCTACGAGCAGTACTTC.

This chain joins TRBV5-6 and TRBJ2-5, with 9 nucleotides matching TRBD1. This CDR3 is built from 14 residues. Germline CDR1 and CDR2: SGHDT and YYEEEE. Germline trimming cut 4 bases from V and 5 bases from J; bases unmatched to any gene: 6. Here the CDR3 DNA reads TGTGCCAGCAGCCAAGGGACAGGGAGGGAGACCCAGTACTTC. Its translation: CASSQGTGRETQYF.